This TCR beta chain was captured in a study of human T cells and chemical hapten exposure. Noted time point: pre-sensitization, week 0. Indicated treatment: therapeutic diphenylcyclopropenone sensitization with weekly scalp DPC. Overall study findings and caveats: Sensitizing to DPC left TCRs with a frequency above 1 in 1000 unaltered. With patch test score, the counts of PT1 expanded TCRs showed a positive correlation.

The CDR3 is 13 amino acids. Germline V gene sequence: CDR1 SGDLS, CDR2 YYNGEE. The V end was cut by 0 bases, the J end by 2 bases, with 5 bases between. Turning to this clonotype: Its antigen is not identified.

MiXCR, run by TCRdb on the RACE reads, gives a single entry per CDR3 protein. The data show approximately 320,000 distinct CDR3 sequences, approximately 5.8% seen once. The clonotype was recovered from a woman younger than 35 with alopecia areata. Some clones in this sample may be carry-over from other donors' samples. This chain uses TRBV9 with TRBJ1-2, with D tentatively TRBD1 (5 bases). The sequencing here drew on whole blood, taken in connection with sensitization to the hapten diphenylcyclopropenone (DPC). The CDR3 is CASSVGQNYGYTF. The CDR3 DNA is TGTGCCAGCAGCGTAGGACAGAACTATGGCTACACCTTC. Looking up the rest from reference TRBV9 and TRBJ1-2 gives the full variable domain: DSGVTQTPKHLITATGQRVTLRCSPRSGDLSVYWYQQSLDQGLQFLIQYYNGEERAKGNILERFSAQQFPDLHSELNLSSLELGDSALYFCASSVGQNYGYTFGSGTRLTVV.